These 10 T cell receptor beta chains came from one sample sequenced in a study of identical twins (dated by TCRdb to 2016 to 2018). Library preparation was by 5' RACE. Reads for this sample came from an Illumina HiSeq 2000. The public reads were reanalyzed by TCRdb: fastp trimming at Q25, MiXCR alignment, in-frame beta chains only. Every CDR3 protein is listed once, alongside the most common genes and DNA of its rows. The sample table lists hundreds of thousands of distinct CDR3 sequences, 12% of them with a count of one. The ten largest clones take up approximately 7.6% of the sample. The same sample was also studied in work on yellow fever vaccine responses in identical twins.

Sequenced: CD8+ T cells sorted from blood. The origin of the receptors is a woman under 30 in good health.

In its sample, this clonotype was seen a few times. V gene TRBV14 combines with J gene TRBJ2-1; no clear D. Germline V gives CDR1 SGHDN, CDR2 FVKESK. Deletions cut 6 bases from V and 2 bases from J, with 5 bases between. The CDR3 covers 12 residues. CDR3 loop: CASRMPYNEQFF. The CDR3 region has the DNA TGTGCCAGCAGGATGCCCTACAATGAGCAGTTCTTC.

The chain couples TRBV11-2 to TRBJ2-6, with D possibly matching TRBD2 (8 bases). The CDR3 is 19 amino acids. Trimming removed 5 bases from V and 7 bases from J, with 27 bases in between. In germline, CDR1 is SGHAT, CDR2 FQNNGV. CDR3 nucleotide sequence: TGTGCCAGCAGCCCCGGGGGGGCCTGGACAGGTTCTTCAGCCAACGTCCTGACTTTC. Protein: CASSPGGAWTGSSANVLTF.

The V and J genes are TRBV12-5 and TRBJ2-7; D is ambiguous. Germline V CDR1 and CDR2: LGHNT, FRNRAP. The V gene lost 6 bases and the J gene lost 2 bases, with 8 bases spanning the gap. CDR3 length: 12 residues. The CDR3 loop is CASGTVAYEQYF. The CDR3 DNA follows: TGTGCTAGTGGAACAGTAGCCTACGAGCAGTACTTC.

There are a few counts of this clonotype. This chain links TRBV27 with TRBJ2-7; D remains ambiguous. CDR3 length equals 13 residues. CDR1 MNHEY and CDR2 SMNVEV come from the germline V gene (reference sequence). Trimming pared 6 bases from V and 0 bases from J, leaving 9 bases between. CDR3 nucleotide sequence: TGTGCCAGCAGCCATACCAGCTCCTACGAGCAGTACTTC. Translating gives CASSHTSSYEQYF.

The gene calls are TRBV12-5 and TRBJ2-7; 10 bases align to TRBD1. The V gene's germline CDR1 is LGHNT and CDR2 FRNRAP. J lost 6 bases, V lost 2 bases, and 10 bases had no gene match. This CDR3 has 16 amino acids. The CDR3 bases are TGTGCTAGTGGTTTGACAACCGGGACAGGGGTCTCCGAGCAGTACGTC. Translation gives CASGLTTGTGVSEQYV.

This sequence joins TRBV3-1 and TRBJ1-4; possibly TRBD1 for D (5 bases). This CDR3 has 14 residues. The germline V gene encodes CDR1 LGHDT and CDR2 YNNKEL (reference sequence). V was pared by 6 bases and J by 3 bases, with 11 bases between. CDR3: CASSPEGSNEKLFF. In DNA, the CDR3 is TGTGCCAGCAGTCCCGAGGGGTCTAATGAAAAACTGTTTTTT.

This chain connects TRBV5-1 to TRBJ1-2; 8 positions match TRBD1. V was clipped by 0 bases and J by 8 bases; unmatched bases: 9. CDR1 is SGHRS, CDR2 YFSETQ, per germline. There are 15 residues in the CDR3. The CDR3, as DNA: TGCGCCAGCAGCTTGGCCGGCCAGGGGGCTCGCGGCTACACCTTC. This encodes CASSLAGQGARGYTF.

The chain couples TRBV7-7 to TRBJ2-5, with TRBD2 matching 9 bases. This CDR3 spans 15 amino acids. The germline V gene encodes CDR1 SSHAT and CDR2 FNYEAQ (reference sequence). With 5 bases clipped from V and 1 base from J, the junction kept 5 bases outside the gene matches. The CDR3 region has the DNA TGTGCCAGCAGCCAGGGACTAGCCTCCCAAGAGACCCAGTACTTC. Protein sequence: CASSQGLASQETQYF.

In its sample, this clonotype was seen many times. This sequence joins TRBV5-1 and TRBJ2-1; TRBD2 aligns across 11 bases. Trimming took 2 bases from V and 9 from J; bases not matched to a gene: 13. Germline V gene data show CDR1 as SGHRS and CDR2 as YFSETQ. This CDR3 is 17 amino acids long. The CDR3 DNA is TGCGCCAGCAGCTTCGCACTAGCGGGAGAATTGGCGGCTGAGCAGTTCTTC. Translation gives CASSFALAGELAAEQFF.

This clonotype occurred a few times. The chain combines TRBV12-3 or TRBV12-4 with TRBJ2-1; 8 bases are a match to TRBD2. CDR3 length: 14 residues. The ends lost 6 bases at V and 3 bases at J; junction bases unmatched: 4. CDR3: CASRTSGYYNEQFF. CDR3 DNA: TGTGCCAGCAGAACTAGCGGATACTACAATGAGCAGTTCTTC.